A single sample gave rise to the 17 T cell receptor beta chains below, sequenced in a study of cytomegalovirus exposure and HLA in healthy donors. PCR amplification relied on 60 Vbeta primers (plus 13 Jbeta primers). TCRdb keeps only in-frame clones here, not all; method: immunoSEQ multiplex PCR. The data contain about 130,000 clones, about 72% of them singletons. Sample: PBMCs. These receptors were obtained from a female donor in good health and CMV-seronegative.

This rearrangement joins TRBV6-5 to TRBJ1-4; maybe TRBD1 (5 bases). V was pared by 2 bases and J by 6 bases, with 13 bases between. Germline loops: CDR1 MNHEY, CDR2 SVGAGI. The CDR3 runs to 15 residues. The CDR3 here is CASSYRQGRDEKLFF. The CDR3 DNA sequence: TGTGCCAGCAGTTACCGCCAGGGCCGGGATGAAAAACTGTTTTTT.

This chain connects TRBV6-5 to TRBJ2-7, with 8 bases aligning to TRBD2. CDR3 length: 15 amino acids. Losses at the gene ends were 0 bases for V and 2 bases for J; bases not matched to a gene: 3. CDR1 is MNHEY, CDR2 SVGAGI, per germline. CDR3 protein: CASSYSSGGTYEQYF. The CDR3 DNA follows: TGTGCCAGCAGTTACTCATCGGGAGGGACCTACGAGCAGTACTTC.

The gene calls are TRBV4-3 and TRBJ1-1, with D tentatively TRBD1 (6 bases). From germline, CDR1 is LGHNA and CDR2 YSLEER. The CDR3 length is 16 residues. V was cut by 0 bases and J by 4 bases, with 15 bases left in between. The CDR3 reads CASSQDWGRHGTEAFF. In nucleotides, the CDR3 is TGCGCCAGCAGCCAAGACTGGGGGCGGCACGGCACTGAAGCTTTCTTT.

This sequence joins TRBV28 and TRBJ2-1; 8 bases match TRBD2. Germline-derived CDR1 and CDR2 are MDHEN and SYDVKM. The junction had 6 bases not matched to a gene; V was cut back by 8 bases and J by 3 bases. The CDR3 length is 14 residues. The CDR3 loop reads CASAESGSYNEQFF. In nucleotides, the CDR3 is TGTGCCAGCGCGGAGAGCGGGAGCTACAATGAGCAGTTCTTC.

The chain is built from TRBV6-6 and TRBJ2-5, with 8 bases fitting TRBD2. The J call is uncertain, as TRBJ2-7 better fits the DNA end. Germline CDR1 and CDR2: MNHNY and SVGAGI (reference sequence). The CDR3 extends over 16 amino acids. CDR3 nucleotide sequence: TGTGCCAGCAGTTACTCGGGCACTAGCGGACACTACGAGCAGTACTTC. It is translated as CASSYSGTSGHYEQYF.

This chain's CDR3 is CASRPFPGTSGGPANTGELFF. CDR3 DNA: TGTGCCAGCAGACCATTCCCCGGGACTAGCGGGGGACCGGCGAACACCGGGGAGCTGTTTTTT. V usage is TRBV28 and J usage is TRBJ2-2, with 14 positions matching TRBD2. This CDR3 is 21 amino acids long. Germline trimming cut 6 bases from V and 0 bases from J; bases unmatched to any gene: 15. The germline gives CDR1 MDHEN, CDR2 SYDVKM. The full variable domain, rest sourced from reference TRBV28 and TRBJ2-2, is DVKVTQSSRYLVKRTGEKVFLECVQDMDHENMFWYRQDPGLGLRLIYFSYDVKMKEKGDIPEGYSVSREKKERFSLILESASTNQTSMYLCASRPFPGTSGGPANTGELFFGEGSRLTVL.

CDR3 sequence: CATSFPGGGLADNEQFF. The CDR3 DNA follows: TGTGCCACCAGCTTCCCGGGGGGGGGACTAGCGGACAATGAGCAGTTCTTC. The rearrangement uses TRBV15 and TRBJ2-1; 11 bases match TRBD2. Germline assignment: CDR1 LNHNV and CDR2 YYDKDF (reference sequence). This CDR3 spans 17 amino acids. The J segment lost 5 bases and the V segment lost 5 bases, leaving 11 bases of the junction unmatched.

V and J are TRBV7-9 and TRBJ2-1; D gene unclear. Germline loops: CDR1 SEHNR, CDR2 FQNEAQ (reference sequence). V was trimmed by 2 bases and J by 10 bases, leaving 6 bases between them. CDR3 length: 11 residues. The CDR3 nucleotides are TGTGCCAGCAGCTTAACATGGGAGCAGTTCTTC. As protein: CASSLTWEQFF.

This clone occurred once. The V gene is TRBV2, the J gene TRBJ1-2; D ambiguous. Trimming left V 2 bases short and J 9 bases short, with 19 bases between. The CDR3 consists of 15 residues. Germline CDR1 reads SNHLY; CDR2 reads FYNNEI. CDR3 bases: TGTGCCAGCAGTGAACGGTTAGCCGGATCCGAGAGCTACACCTTC. Translating gives CASSERLAGSESYTF.

The chain recombines TRBV7-9 with TRBJ1-4; D is unresolved. Germline V gene data show CDR1 as SEHNR and CDR2 as FQNEAQ (reference sequence). This CDR3 comprises 15 residues. Trimming took off 5 bases at V and 0 bases at J, with 10 bases between the two ends. CDR3 DNA: TGTGCCAGCAGCCAACCGACTGCAACTAATGAAAAACTGTTTTTT. This encodes CASSQPTATNEKLFF.

CDR3 sequence (DNA): TGCGCCAGCAGCTGGACTAGCAGCTCTAGCACAGATACGCAGTATTTT. Protein product: CASSWTSSSSTDTQYF. The J gene is TRBJ2-3, the V gene TRBV5-1, with 8 bases matching TRBD2. Germline V gene lookup returns CDR1 SGHRS and CDR2 YFSETQ. This CDR3 is 16 amino acids long. V shed 3 bases, J shed 0 bases, and the junction held 6 bases outside the gene matches.

This chain connects TRBV28 to TRBJ1-5, with D uncertain. The CDR3 covers 14 residues. The germline gives CDR1 MDHEN, CDR2 SYDVKM. Trimming stripped 3 bases from V and 4 bases from J, with 10 bases between. CDR3 bases: TGTGCCAGCAGTTTTAGACAACCAAATCAGCCCCAGCATTTT. Amino acid sequence: CASSFRQPNQPQHF.

This chain links TRBV23-1 with TRBJ1-1, with D unclear. TRBV23-1 is flagged as an ORF with uncertain function. CDR3 size: 13 residues. Trimming removed 6 bases from V and 4 bases from J, with 12 bases in between. The CDR3 here is CASRRRATTEAFF. The CDR3 coding sequence is TGCGCCAGCAGGCGGCGGGCAACCACTGAAGCTTTCTTT.

The chain uses TRBV7-9 and TRBJ1-2, with TRBD1 as a possible D gene (5 bases). V gave up 4 bases and J gave up 2 bases, with 14 bases separating them. The germline CDR1 and CDR2 sequences are SEHNR and FQNEAQ (reference sequence). This CDR3 spans 15 amino acids. This chain's CDR3 is CASSSPLGGNYGYTF. CDR3 nucleotide sequence: TGTGCCAGCAGCTCCCCCCTGGGGGGGAACTATGGCTACACCTTC.

This clone was recorded once. V is TRBV7-3 and J is TRBJ2-3; D possibly corresponds to TRBD1 (5 bases). CDR1 is SGHTA, CDR2 FQGTGA, per germline. Trimming shortened V by 6 bases and J by 2 bases, and 15 bases separated the two germline ends. This CDR3 comprises 15 residues. Here the CDR3 reads CASRATGFPTDTQYF. The CDR3 DNA follows: TGTGCCAGCAGGGCAACAGGTTTTCCCACAGATACGCAGTATTTT. Full variable domain (rest looked up from reference TRBV7-3 and TRBJ2-3): GAGVSQTPSNKVTEKGKYVELRCDPISGHTALYWYRQSLGQGPEFLIYFQGTGAADDSGLPNDRFFAVRPEGSVSTLKIQRTERGDSAVYLCASRATGFPTDTQYFGPGTRLTVL.

The chain couples TRBV7-3 to TRBJ2-1; tentatively, D is TRBD1 (5 bases). CDR3 size: 13 residues. Germline V gene data show CDR1 as SGHTA and CDR2 as FQGTGA. The V and J ends lost 2 bases and 3 bases respectively, with 5 bases between them. CDR3 in amino acids: CASSLQGYNEQFF. In nucleotides, the CDR3 is TGTGCCAGCAGCTTACAGGGCTACAATGAGCAGTTCTTC.

This clone appeared a few times. The rearrangement uses TRBV4-1 and TRBJ2-7; 11 bases are a match to TRBD1. Unmatched junction bases numbered 2, after V lost 3 bases and J lost 7 bases. This CDR3 is built from 13 residues. CDR1 is MGHRA, CDR2 YSYEKL, per germline. Written as DNA, the CDR3 is TGCGCCAGCAGCCAGGGACAGGGGGGGGAGCAGTACTTC. Residues: CASSQGQGGEQYF.